Below, 14 T cell receptor beta chains from the same sample are listed, as sequenced in a study of blood T cell repertoires in COVID-19. Only in-frame clones appear in the TCRdb table, and some are missing; sequencing was by immunoSEQ multiplex PCR. The sample includes tens of thousands of clones, 82% of them seen just once. Input material: peripheral blood. The source of these receptors is a woman at least 80 years old with acute or convalescent COVID-19.

This clone has a handful of counts. V usage is TRBV7-2 and J usage is TRBJ1-2; TRBD1 matches at 8 bases. The CDR3 loop spans 15 amino acids. V was clipped by 1 base and J by 7 bases; unmatched bases: 8. Germline CDR1 reads SGHTA; CDR2 reads FQGNSA. The CDR3 sequence is CASSLERTGRGGYTF. As DNA, the CDR3 is TGTGCCAGCAGCTTAGAAAGGACAGGGAGGGGTGGCTACACCTTC.

This clone was seen a single time. The chain couples TRBV19 to TRBJ1-5; 9 nucleotides line up with TRBD1. Germline CDR1 reads LNHDA; CDR2 reads SQIVND (reference sequence). V lost 9 bases to trimming and J lost 1 base; unmatched junction nucleotides: 13. The CDR3 length is 17 residues. The chain's CDR3 is CASLRSTGTGSNQPQHF. DNA of the CDR3: TGTGCCAGCCTACGATCCACCGGGACAGGGAGCAATCAGCCCCAGCATTTT.

In its sample, this clone was seen once. The chain has TRBV3-1 (or the pseudogene TRBV3-2) and TRBJ2-2; perhaps TRBD2 as D (5 bases). The CDR3 loop spans 16 amino acids. Germline CDR1 reads LGHDT; CDR2 reads YNNKEL (reference sequence). Trimming removed 1 base from V and 6 bases from J, with 15 bases in between. Here the CDR3 reads CASSQGFAARAGELFF. CDR3 nucleotides: TGTGCCAGCAGCCAAGGATTTGCGGCGAGGGCCGGGGAGCTGTTTTTT.

The genes are TRBV28 and TRBJ2-7; no clear D. There are 15 residues in the CDR3. V was clipped by 0 bases and J by 0 bases, with 9 bases between them. Germline values: CDR1 MDHEN, CDR2 SYDVKM. CDR3 protein: CASSLWQVRSYEQYF. The CDR3 DNA follows: TGTGCCAGCAGTTTATGGCAGGTCCGCTCCTACGAGCAGTACTTC.

The chain recombines TRBV28 with TRBJ1-1; TRBD1 matches at 10 bases. Losses at the gene ends were 5 bases for V and 3 bases for J; bases not matched to a gene: 12. The germline CDR1 and CDR2 sequences are MDHEN and SYDVKM. There are 17 residues in the CDR3. The CDR3 reads CASSVPGQGRPDTEAFF. In nucleotides, the CDR3 is TGTGCCAGCAGTGTCCCGGGACAGGGGAGGCCGGACACTGAAGCTTTCTTT.

The rearrangement joins TRBV10-3 to TRBJ2-2; 14 nucleotides agree with TRBD2. The germline V gene has CDR1 ENHRY and CDR2 SYGVKD. The J segment lost 3 bases and the V segment lost 6 bases, leaving 6 bases of the junction unmatched. The CDR3 has 17 amino acids. In DNA form, the CDR3 reads TGTGCCATCAGGCGGACTAGCGGGAGGACGGACACCGGGGAGCTGTTTTTT. This translates into CAIRRTSGRTDTGELFF.

The gene calls are TRBV5-1 and TRBJ2-7; 8 bases fit TRBD1. The CDR3 totals 14 residues. CDR1 SGHRS and CDR2 YFSETQ come from the germline V gene. V shed 0 bases, J shed 3 bases, and the junction held 2 bases outside the gene matches. DNA of the CDR3: TGCGCCAGCAGCTTGGGGACAGGGTACTACGAGCAGTACTTC. Amino acids: CASSLGTGYYEQYF.

The gene calls are TRBV15 and TRBJ2-1; 9 bases match TRBD2. V trimming: 4 bases; J trimming: 4 bases; junction bases outside the gene matches: 5. Germline V CDR1 and CDR2: LNHNV, YYDKDF (reference sequence). This CDR3 comprises 15 residues. CDR3 region: CATSTRTSAYNEQFF. CDR3 sequence (DNA): TGTGCCACCAGCACCAGGACTAGCGCTTACAATGAGCAGTTCTTC.

The chain combines TRBV18 with TRBJ1-1; 7 bases agree with TRBD1. J lost 7 bases, V lost 2 bases, and 10 bases had no gene match. CDR3 length: 15 residues. Germline CDR1 reads KGHSH; CDR2 reads LQKENI. The CDR3: CASSPGVRGPREAFF. Here the CDR3 DNA reads TGTGCCAGCTCACCAGGGGTGAGGGGGCCACGTGAAGCTTTCTTT.

The chain combines TRBV28 with TRBJ1-5; D possibly corresponds to TRBD1 (5 bases). Per germline, CDR1 MDHEN and CDR2 SYDVKM. Trimming removed 5 bases from V and 5 bases from J, with 22 bases in between. The CDR3 is 17 residues long. The CDR3 coding sequence is TGTGCCAGCAGTCCCCGCTTTGGCCCTACAGGATATCAGCCCCAGCATTTT. This translates into CASSPRFGPTGYQPQHF.

This chain joins TRBV12-5 and TRBJ2-4; D is unclear. V gave up 0 bases and J gave up 0 bases, with 9 bases separating them. This CDR3 comprises 16 residues. CDR1 is LGHNT and CDR2 is FRNRAP in the germline V gene. CDR3 amino acids: CASGLVVSGAKNIQYF. The CDR3 nucleotides read TGTGCTAGTGGTTTGGTAGTCAGTGGAGCCAAAAACATTCAGTACTTC.

The chain recombines TRBV5-1 with TRBJ2-3; 12 bases map to TRBD2. V lost 4 bases and J lost 4; bases outside the gene matches: 7. Looked up from germline, CDR1 is SGHRS and CDR2 is YFSETQ. There are 16 residues in the CDR3. In nucleotides, the CDR3 is TGCGCCAGCAGCGCTGGGACTAGCGGGTTTTCAGATACGCAGTATTTT. Translation: CASSAGTSGFSDTQYF.

As regards this clone: Other DNA sequences of this sample code for an identical CDR3. V usage is TRBV29-1 and J usage is TRBJ1-5; 9 nucleotides agree with TRBD1. V shed 4 bases and J 0 bases; nucleotides not matched to a gene: 1. The germline CDR1 and CDR2 sequences are SQVTM and ANQGSEA. The CDR3 spans 14 residues. As DNA, the CDR3 is TGCAGCGTTGGGGGACAGGGTAGCAATCAGCCCCAGCATTTT. Translated, it gives CSVGGQGSNQPQHF.

The sample holds one count of this clone. The gene calls are TRBV5-1 and TRBJ2-3; TRBD2 matches at 12 bases. V gave up 0 bases and J gave up 4 bases; unmatched junction bases: 3. Per the germline V gene, CDR1 is SGHRS and CDR2 is YFSETQ. This CDR3 spans 16 amino acids. The CDR3 here is CASSLDLAGGSDTQYF. As DNA, the CDR3 is TGCGCCAGCAGCTTGGATCTAGCGGGAGGGTCAGATACGCAGTATTTT.